This T cell receptor (beta chain) is from a study of immune evolution from preneoplasia to lung adenocarcinoma. Study-level findings and limits: T cell clonality was higher in KRAS-mutant than EGFR-mutant or wild-type nodules. Later-stage lesions appeared to have more T cells, more diversity, less clonality.

Concerning this clone: The target antigen is unknown.

V dropped 2 bases and J dropped 6; count of bases not matched to a gene: 1. CDR1 and CDR2 (germline): SEHNR, FQNEAQ (reference sequence). The CDR3 has 13 amino acids. Profiling relied on immunoSEQ multiplex PCR, and the TCRdb table lists in-frame clones only, not all of them. The profile shows about 7,400 clones, about 85% of them singletons. V usage is TRBV7-9 and J usage is TRBJ1-5, with TRBD1 identical over 7 bases. This TCR was sampled from a person aged 70 to 79 with lung adenocarcinoma. Material: FFPE minimally invasive lung adenocarcinoma tissue. CDR3 protein: CASSLTGVQPQHF. In nucleotides, the CDR3 is TGTGCCAGCAGCTTAACAGGGGTTCAGCCCCAGCATTTT.